This paragraph reports one T cell receptor (beta chain). Its antigen is as yet unknown. Profiling relied on immunoSEQ multiplex PCR, and the TCRdb table lists in-frame clones only, not all of them. The sample lists roughly 5,200 clones, around two thirds occurring once. This entry is derived from a study of CD8 T cell repertoires and HIV-1 epitope variants. The overall study: Separate wells received one of Twenty-five Gag or Nef variant peptides. Epitopes were three Gag families plus Nef HW9 and YT9. Study-level findings and limits: The assay identified only TCR beta chains of antigen-proliferating T cells.

Germline loops: CDR1 MNHEY, CDR2 SMNVEV (reference sequence). The CDR3 consists of 13 residues. After removal of 3 bases from V and 4 bases from J, the junction contained 3 bases not matched to a gene. This sequence joins TRBV27 and TRBJ2-7, with 7 nucleotides matching TRBD2. Input material: cultured CD8+ T cells derived from PBMCs. This sequence originates from a male donor with HIV. As DNA, the CDR3 is TGTGCCAGCAGTTTCACGGGGGGATACGAGCAGTACTTC. Amino acid sequence: CASSFTGGYEQYF.